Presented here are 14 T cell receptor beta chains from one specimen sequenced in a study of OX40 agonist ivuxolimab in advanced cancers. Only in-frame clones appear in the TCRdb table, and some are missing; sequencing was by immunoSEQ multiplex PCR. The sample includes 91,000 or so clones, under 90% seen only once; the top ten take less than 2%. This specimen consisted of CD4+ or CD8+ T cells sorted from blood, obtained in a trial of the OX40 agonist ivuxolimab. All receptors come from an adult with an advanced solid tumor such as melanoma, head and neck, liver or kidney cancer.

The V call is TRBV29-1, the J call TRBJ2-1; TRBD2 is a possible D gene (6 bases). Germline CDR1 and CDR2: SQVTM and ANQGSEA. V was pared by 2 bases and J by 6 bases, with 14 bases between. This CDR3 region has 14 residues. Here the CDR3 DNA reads TGCAGCGTTGAACTTAGCGGAGGTTTCAATGAGCAGTTCTTC. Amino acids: CSVELSGGFNEQFF.

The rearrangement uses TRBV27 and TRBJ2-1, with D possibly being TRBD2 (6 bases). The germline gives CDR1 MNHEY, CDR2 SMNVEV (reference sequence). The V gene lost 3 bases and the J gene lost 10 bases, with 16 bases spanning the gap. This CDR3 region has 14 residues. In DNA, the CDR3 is TGTGCCAGCAGTTTGGGGGACTTCTCTCAAGAGCAGTTCTTC. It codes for CASSLGDFSQEQFF.

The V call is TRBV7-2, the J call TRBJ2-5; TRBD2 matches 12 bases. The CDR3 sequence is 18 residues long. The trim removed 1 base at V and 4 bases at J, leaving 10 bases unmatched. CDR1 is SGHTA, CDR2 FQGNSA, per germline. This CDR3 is CASSLGRLAGDSVETQYF. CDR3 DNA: TGTGCCAGCAGCTTAGGACGACTAGCGGGAGATAGCGTAGAGACCCAGTACTTC.

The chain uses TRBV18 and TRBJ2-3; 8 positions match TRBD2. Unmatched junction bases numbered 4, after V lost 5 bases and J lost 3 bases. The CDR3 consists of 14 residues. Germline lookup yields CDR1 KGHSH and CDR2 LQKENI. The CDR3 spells CASSAGLETDTQYF. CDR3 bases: TGTGCCAGCTCAGCGGGACTAGAAACAGATACGCAGTATTTT.

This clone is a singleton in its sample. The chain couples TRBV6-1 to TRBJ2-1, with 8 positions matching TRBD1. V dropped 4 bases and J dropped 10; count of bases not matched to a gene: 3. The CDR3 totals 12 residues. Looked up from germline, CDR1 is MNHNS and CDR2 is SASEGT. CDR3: CASSVQGVEQFF. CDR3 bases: TGTGCCAGCAGTGTACAGGGGGTGGAGCAGTTCTTC.

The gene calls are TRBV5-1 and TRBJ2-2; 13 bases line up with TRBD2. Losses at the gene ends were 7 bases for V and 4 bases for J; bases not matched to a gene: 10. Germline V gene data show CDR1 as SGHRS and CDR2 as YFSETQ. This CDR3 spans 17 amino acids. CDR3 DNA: TGCGCCAGCGTACTAGCGGGAGGGGGCGCGAGCACCGGGGAGCTGTTTTTT. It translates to CASVLAGGGASTGELFF.

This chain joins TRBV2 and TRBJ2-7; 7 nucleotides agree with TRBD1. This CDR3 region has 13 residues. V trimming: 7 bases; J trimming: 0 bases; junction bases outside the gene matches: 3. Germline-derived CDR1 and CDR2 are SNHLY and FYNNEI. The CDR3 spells CASTPGGSYEQYF. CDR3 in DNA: TGTGCCAGCACCCCAGGGGGCTCCTACGAGCAGTACTTC.

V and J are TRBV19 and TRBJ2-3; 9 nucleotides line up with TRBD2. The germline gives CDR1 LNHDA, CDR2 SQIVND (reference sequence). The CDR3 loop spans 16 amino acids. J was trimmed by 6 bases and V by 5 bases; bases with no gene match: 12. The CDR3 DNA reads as TGTGCCAGTAGTTCCACCCCCGGGACTAGCTCTGATACGCAGTATTTT. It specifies CASSSTPGTSSDTQYF. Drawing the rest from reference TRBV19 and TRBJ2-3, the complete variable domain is DGGITQSPKYLFRKEGQNVTLSCEQNLNHDAMYWYRQDPGQGLRLIYYSQIVNDFQKGDIAEGYSVSREKKESFPLTVTSAQKNPTAFYLCASSSTPGTSSDTQYFGPGTRLTVL.

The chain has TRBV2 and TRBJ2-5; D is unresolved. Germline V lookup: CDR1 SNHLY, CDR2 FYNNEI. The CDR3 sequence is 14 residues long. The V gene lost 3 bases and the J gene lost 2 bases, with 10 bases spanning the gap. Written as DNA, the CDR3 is TGTGCCAGCAGTGACGGTCCCGCTCAAGAGACCCAGTACTTC. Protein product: CASSDGPAQETQYF. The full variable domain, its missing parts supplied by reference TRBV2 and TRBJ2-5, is EPEVTQTPSHQVTQMGQEVILRCVPISNHLYFYWYRQILGQKVEFLVSFYNNEISEKSEIFDDQFSVERPDGSNFTLKIRSTKLEDSAMYFCASSDGPAQETQYFGPGTRLLVL.

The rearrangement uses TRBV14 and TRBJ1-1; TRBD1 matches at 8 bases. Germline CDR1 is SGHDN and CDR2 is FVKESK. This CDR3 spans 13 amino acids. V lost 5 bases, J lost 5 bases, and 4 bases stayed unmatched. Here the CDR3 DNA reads TGTGCCAGCAGCTACACAGGGGGGACTGAAGCTTTCTTT. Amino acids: CASSYTGGTEAFF. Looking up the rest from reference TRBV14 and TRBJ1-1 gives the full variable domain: EAGVTQFPSHSVIEKGQTVTLRCDPISGHDNLYWYRRVMGKEIKFLLHFVKESKQDESGMPNNRFLAERTGGTYSTLKVQPAELEDSGVYFCASSYTGGTEAFFGQGTRLTVV.

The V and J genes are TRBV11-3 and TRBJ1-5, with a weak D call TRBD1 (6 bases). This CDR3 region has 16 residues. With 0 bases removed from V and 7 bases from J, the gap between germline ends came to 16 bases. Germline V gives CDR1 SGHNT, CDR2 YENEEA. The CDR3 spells CASSLDSGGARQPQHF. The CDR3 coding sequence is TGTGCCAGCAGCTTAGATTCGGGGGGCGCGAGGCAGCCCCAGCATTTT.

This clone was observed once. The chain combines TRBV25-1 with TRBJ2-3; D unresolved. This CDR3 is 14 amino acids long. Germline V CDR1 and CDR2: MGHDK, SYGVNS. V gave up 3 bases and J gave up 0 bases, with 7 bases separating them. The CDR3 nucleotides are TGTGCCAGCAGTGAGCCTAGGAGCACAGATACGCAGTATTTT. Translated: CASSEPRSTDTQYF.

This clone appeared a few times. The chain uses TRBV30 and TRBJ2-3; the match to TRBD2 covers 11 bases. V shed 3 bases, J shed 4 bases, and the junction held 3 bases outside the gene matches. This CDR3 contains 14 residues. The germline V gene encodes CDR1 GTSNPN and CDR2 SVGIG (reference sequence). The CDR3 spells CAWRLAGDADTQYF. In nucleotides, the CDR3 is TGTGCCTGGAGACTAGCGGGAGACGCAGATACGCAGTATTTT. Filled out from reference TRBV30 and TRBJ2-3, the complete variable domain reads SQTIHQWPATLVQPVGSPLSLECTVEGTSNPNLYWYRQAAGRGLQLLFYSVGIGQISSEVPQNLSASRPQDRQFILSSKKLLLSDSGFYLCAWRLAGDADTQYFGPGTRLTVL.

The CDR3 protein is CASNGQGRTYEQYF. In DNA form, the CDR3 reads TGTGCCAGCAACGGACAGGGGAGAACCTACGAGCAGTACTTC. The V gene is TRBV6-1, the J gene TRBJ2-7; 9 nucleotides line up with TRBD1. The CDR3 totals 14 residues. Trimming at V came to 7 bases and at J to 2 bases, leaving 6 bases not matched to a gene. CDR1 is MNHNS and CDR2 is SASEGT in the germline V gene.